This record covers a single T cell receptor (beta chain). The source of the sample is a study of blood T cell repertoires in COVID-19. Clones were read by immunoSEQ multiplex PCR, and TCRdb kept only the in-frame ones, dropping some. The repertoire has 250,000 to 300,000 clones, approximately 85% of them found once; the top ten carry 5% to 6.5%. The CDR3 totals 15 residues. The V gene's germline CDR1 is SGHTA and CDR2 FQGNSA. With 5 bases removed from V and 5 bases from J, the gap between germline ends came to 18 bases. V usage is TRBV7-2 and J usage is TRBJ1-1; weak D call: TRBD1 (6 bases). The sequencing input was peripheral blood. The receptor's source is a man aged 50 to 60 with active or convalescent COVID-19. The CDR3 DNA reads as TGTGCCAGCAGCCCAAGAAGGGCAGGGGTAACTGAAGCTTTCTTT. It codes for CASSPRRAGVTEAFF. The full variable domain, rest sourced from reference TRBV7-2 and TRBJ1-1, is GAGVSQSPSNKVTEKGKDVELRCDPISGHTALYWYRQSLGQGLEFLIYFQGNSAPDKSGLPSDRFSAERTGGSVSTLTIQRTQQEDSAVYLCASSPRRAGVTEAFFGQGTRLTVV.